The 7 T cell receptor beta chains listed next were all sequenced from one sample in a study of T cells in Graves' hyperthyroidism and ophthalmopathy. TCR beta CDR3 sequences were amplified from RNA transcripts. Initially, a first-round RT-PCR of the TCR CDR3 employed the HTBI primer set. TCRdb re-derived calls from the multiplex PCR reads in MiXCR, one entry per CDR3 protein. The profile shows 480,000 or so distinct CDR3 sequences, approximately 14% of them singletons. The material sequenced was blood. These receptors all come from a young woman with Graves' hyperthyroidism.

This clonotype occurred many times. J is TRBJ2-2 and V is TRBV12-3 or TRBV12-4; possible D gene TRBD1, 5 bases. The CDR3 has 16 amino acids. The V gene lost 4 bases and the J gene lost 1 base, with 13 bases spanning the gap. CDR3 bases: TGTGCCAGCAGTTCCCTCAAGGGGAAGAACACCGGGGAGCTGTTTTTT. It is translated as CASSSLKGKNTGELFF.

This clonotype showed up many times. The chain links TRBV3-1 to TRBJ1-1; 11 nucleotides agree with TRBD1. The J segment lost 4 bases and the V segment lost 7 bases, leaving 11 bases of the junction unmatched. The length of the CDR3 is 16 residues. Per germline, CDR1 LGHDT and CDR2 YNNKEL (reference sequence). CDR3 region: CASNYGQGALGTEAFF. CDR3 coding DNA: TGTGCCAGCAACTACGGACAGGGGGCTTTAGGCACTGAAGCTTTCTTT.

This clonotype was counted many times. This rearrangement joins TRBV9 to TRBJ1-6; D is unclear. The CDR3 extends over 12 amino acids. Germline V gives CDR1 SGDLS, CDR2 YYNGEE. Deletions cut 0 bases from V and 10 bases from J, with 5 bases between. The CDR3 here is CASSVVNSPLHF. CDR3 nucleotide sequence: TGTGCCAGCAGCGTAGTGAACTCACCCCTCCACTTT. Filled out from reference TRBV9 and TRBJ1-6, the complete variable domain reads DSGVTQTPKHLITATGQRVTLRCSPRSGDLSVYWYQQSLDQGLQFLIQYYNGEERAKGNILERFSAQQFPDLHSELNLSSLELGDSALYFCASSVVNSPLHFGNGTRLTVT.

This clonotype was counted once. This sequence joins TRBV9 and TRBJ2-1; 12 nucleotides match TRBD2. Looked up from germline, CDR1 is SGDLS and CDR2 is YYNGEE. The J segment lost 6 bases and the V segment lost 3 bases, leaving 7 bases of the junction unmatched. This CDR3 has 16 residues. Written as DNA, the CDR3 is TGTGCCAGCAGCGCAAGACTAGCGGGAGACCTCAATGAGCAGTTCTTC. This encodes CASSARLAGDLNEQFF.

This clonotype was recorded at least ten times. V usage is TRBV11-2 and J usage is TRBJ2-7; D perhaps matches TRBD2 (6 bases). V lost 1 base to trimming and J lost 6 bases, with 13 bases between them. CDR1 SGHAT and CDR2 FQNNGV come from the germline V gene. This CDR3 contains 14 residues. The CDR3 here is CASSLGGGGAEQYF. The CDR3 nucleotides read TGTGCCAGCAGCTTAGGAGGAGGCGGGGCCGAGCAGTACTTC.

This clonotype was counted ten times or more. This rearrangement joins TRBV7-8 to TRBJ1-1, with unresolved D. This CDR3 spans 16 amino acids. Germline-derived CDR1 and CDR2 are SGHVS and FQNEAQ. The ends were cut back, 4 bases at V and 1 base at J, with 16 bases in the middle. CDR3 in amino acids: CASSSMGSIPNTEAFF. In DNA, the CDR3 is TGTGCCAGCAGCTCCATGGGGTCGATTCCGAACACTGAAGCTTTCTTT.

This clonotype was observed a handful of times. CDR3 in DNA: TGTGCCAGCAATACCGAGGTCGGCACTGAAGCTTTCTTT. Translating gives CASNTEVGTEAFF. The chain carries TRBV2 and TRBJ1-1; D remains ambiguous. Trimming removed 7 bases from V and 4 bases from J, with 13 bases in between. This CDR3 region has 13 residues. Germline lookup yields CDR1 SNHLY and CDR2 FYNNEI.